This TCR beta chain was retrieved from a study of blood T cells in healthy people across ages. For the second PCR, which ran for about 6 to 11 cycles, a sample-barcoded 5' primer and a J-beta primer mix were used. Tagging of each cDNA molecule was performed by a template-switch adaptor with 12 random nucleotides. Each CDR3 protein gets one entry after TCRdb re-called the 5' RACE reads with MiXCR. This table has 700,000 to 900,000 distinct CDR3 sequences, approximately 55% appearing once. This CDR3 has 13 residues. CDR1 is MGHDK and CDR2 is SYGVNS in the germline V gene. V lost 1 base to trimming and J lost 14 bases, with 15 bases between them. This clonotype was seen more than once but under ten times. Each sample had at least 6 million PBMCs isolated.

J is TRBJ2-1 and V is TRBV25-1; D may be TRBD2 (6 bases). The TCR originated in a man older than 75 in good health. Material: blood. CDR3 DNA: TGTGCCAGCAGTGAATTAGGTGCGGGAAAGAAGTTCTTC. The encoded protein is CASSELGAGKKFF.